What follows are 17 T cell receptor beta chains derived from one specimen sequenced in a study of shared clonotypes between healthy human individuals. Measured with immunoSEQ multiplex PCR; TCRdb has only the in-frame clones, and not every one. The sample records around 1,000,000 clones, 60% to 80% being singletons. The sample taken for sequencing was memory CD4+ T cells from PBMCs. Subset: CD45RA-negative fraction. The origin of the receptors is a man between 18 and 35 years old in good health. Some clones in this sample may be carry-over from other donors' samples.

In DNA form, the CDR3 reads TGTGCCAGCAGTTTATGGTATCCCCGGGACGGAAGCAATCAGCCCCAGCATTTT. As protein: CASSLWYPRDGSNQPQHF. The genes are TRBV27 and TRBJ1-5; D may be TRBD1 (5 bases). V was trimmed by 1 base and J by 1 base, leaving 17 bases between them. CDR3 length: 18 residues. The germline V gene encodes CDR1 MNHEY and CDR2 SMNVEV (reference sequence).

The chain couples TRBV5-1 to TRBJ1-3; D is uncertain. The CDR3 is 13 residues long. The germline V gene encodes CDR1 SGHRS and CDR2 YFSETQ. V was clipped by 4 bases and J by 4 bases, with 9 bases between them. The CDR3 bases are TGCGCCAGCAGCGAGGGAGGAGGAAACACCATATATTTT. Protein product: CASSEGGGNTIYF.

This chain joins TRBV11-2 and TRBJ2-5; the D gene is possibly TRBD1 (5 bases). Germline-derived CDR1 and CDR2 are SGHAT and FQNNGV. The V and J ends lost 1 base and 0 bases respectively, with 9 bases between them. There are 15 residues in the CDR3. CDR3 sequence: CASSLGGPYQETQYF. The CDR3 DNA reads TGTGCCAGCAGCTTAGGGGGCCCGTACCAAGAGACCCAGTACTTC.

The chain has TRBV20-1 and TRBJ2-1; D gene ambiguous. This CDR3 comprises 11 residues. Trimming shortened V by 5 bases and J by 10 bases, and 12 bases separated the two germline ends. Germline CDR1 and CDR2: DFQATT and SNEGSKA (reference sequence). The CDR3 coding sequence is TGCAGTGCTTCCAAATCCCAGGAGCAGTTCTTC. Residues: CSASKSQEQFF.

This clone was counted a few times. In DNA, the CDR3 is TGTGCCAGCAAATGGACAGACTTCGACACCGGGGAGCTGTTTTTT. This translates into CASKWTDFDTGELFF. This chain connects TRBV28 to TRBJ2-2; weak D call: TRBD1 (6 bases). Germline V lookup: CDR1 MDHEN, CDR2 SYDVKM. V was shortened by 7 bases and J by 3 bases, with 15 bases between the two germline ends. The length of the CDR3 is 15 residues.

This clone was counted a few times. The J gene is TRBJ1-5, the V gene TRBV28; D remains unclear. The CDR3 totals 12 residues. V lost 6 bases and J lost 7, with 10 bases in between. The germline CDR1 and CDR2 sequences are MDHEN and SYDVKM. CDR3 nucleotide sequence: TGTGCCAGCAGCCAGTTGGGGCAGCCCCAGCATTTT. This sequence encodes CASSQLGQPQHF.

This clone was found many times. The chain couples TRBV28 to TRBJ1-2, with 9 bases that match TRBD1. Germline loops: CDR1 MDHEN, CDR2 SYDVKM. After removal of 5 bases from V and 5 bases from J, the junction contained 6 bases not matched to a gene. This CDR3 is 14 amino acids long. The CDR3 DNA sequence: TGTGCCAGCAGTCCCTGGACAGGGGTATATGGCTACACCTTC. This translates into CASSPWTGVYGYTF.

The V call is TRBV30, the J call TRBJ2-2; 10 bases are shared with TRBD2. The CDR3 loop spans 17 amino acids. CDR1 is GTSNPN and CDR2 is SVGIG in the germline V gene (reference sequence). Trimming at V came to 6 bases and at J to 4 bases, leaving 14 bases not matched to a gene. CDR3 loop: CACEEGAGGPGTGELFF. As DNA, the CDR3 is TGTGCCTGCGAGGAGGGAGCGGGAGGGCCAGGCACCGGGGAGCTGTTTTTT.

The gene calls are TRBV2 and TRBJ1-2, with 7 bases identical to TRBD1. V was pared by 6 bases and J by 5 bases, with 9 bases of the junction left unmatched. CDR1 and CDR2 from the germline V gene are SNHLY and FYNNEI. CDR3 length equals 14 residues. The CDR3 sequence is CASRSTGAGYGYTF. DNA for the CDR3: TGTGCCAGCAGGTCCACAGGGGCGGGATATGGCTACACCTTC.

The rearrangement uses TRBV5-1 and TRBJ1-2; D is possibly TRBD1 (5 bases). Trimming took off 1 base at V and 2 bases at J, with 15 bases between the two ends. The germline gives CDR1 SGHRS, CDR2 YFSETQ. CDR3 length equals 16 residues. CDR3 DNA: TGCGCCAGCAGCTTGAGGCCGAGGGGAGAAAACTATGGCTACACCTTC. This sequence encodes CASSLRPRGENYGYTF.

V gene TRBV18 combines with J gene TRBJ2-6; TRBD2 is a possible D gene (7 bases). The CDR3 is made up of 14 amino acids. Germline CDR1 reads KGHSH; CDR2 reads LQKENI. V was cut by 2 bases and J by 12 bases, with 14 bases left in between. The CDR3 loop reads CASSPGGGSAVLTF. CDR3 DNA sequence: TGTGCCAGCTCACCAGGGGGCGGGAGCGCCGTCCTGACTTTC.

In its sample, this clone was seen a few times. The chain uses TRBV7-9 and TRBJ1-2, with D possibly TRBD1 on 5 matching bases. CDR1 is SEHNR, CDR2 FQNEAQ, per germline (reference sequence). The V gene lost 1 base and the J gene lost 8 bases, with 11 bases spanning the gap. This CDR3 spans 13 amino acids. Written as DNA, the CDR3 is TGTGCCAGCAGCTTAGGACAGTTTACCGGCTACACCTTC. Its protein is CASSLGQFTGYTF.

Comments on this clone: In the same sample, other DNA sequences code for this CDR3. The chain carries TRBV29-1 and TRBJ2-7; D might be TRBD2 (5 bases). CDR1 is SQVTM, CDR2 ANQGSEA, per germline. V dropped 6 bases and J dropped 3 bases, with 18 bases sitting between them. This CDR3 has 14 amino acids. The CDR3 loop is CSVAKGLVVYEQYF. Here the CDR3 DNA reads TGCAGCGTCGCCAAAGGACTGGTTGTCTACGAGCAGTACTTC.

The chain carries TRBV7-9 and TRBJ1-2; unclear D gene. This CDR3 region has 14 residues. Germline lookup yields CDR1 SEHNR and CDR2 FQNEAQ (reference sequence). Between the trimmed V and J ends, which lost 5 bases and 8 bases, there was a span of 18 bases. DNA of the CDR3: TGTGCCAGCAGCGCCCTGGGCGCTCCGGGGGGCTACACCTTC. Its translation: CASSALGAPGGYTF.

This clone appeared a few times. The CDR3: CASSGWTGNTEAFF. CDR3 in DNA: TGTGCCAGCAGTGGATGGACAGGAAACACTGAAGCTTTCTTT. The chain combines TRBV2 with TRBJ1-1; TRBD1 aligns across 7 bases. Germline trimming cut 4 bases from V and 2 bases from J; bases unmatched to any gene: 4. Germline lookup yields CDR1 SNHLY and CDR2 FYNNEI. CDR3 length: 14 amino acids.

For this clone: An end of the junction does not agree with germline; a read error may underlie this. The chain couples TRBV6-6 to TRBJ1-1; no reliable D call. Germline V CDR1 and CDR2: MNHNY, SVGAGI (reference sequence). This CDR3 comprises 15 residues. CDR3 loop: CAISEWLSMNTEAFF. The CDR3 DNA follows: TGTGCCATCAGTGAGTGGCTCAGCATGAACACTGAAGCTTTCTTT.

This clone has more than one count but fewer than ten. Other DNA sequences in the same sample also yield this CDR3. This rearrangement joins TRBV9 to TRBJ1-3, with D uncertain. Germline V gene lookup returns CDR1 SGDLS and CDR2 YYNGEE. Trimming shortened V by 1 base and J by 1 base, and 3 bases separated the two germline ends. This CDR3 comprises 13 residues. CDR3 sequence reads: CASSVNSGNTIYF. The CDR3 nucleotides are TGTGCCAGCAGCGTAAATTCTGGAAACACCATATATTTT.